The entry below describes one TCR beta chain. What it binds is not known. Only in-frame clones appear in the TCRdb table, and some are missing; sequencing was by immunoSEQ multiplex PCR. Here the sample spans about 51,000 clones, 65% to 90% being singletons. These data are taken from a study of T cells in localized non-small cell lung cancer. The CDR3 is 13 residues long. Deletions cut 6 bases from V and 3 bases from J, with 10 bases between. CDR1 LNHDA and CDR2 SQIVND come from the germline V gene (reference sequence). Whole-study findings and limits: As only one tumor region underwent sequencing, heterogeneity remains possible. Uninvolved neighboring lung showed the greatest T cell clonality, exceeding tumor. Overall survival was longer when the density of T cells in the blood was higher. The appearance of a median approximately 61 of the top 100 tumor clones was seen in adjacent lung.

The rearrangement uses TRBV19 and TRBJ2-3, with unresolved D. Sequenced material: peripheral blood mononuclear cells, taken before any cancer treatment. The TCR was taken from a man between 40 and 70 years old with stage III lung adenocarcinoma. For the CDR3, the DNA is TGTGCCAGTAGGATCAGCGTGACAGATACGCAGTATTTT. Translation gives CASRISVTDTQYF.